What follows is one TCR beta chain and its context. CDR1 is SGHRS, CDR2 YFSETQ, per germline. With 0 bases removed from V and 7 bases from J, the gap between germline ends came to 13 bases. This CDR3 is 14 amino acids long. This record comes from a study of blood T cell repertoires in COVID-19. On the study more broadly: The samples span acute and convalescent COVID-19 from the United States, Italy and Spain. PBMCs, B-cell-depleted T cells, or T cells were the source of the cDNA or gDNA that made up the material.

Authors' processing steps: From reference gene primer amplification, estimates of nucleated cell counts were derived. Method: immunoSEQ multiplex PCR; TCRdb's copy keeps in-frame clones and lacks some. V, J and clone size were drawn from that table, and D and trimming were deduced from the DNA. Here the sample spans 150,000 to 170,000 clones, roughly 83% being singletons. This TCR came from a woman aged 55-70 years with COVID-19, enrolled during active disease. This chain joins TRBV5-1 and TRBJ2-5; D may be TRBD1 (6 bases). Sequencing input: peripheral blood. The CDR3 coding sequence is TGCGCCAGCAGCTTGGCCCAGGCAGGGGCGACCCAGTACTTC. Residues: CASSLAQAGATQYF.